One and the same sample provided the 14 T cell receptor beta chains below, sequenced in a study of blood T cell repertoires in COVID-19. This table comes from immunoSEQ multiplex PCR, and its TCRdb copy is limited to in-frame clones, with some not included. The sample records around 78,000 clones, roughly 88% being singletons. The sample taken for sequencing was peripheral blood. The receptor set was obtained from a man between 50 and 59 years old with active or convalescent COVID-19.

The J gene is TRBJ2-3, the V gene TRBV29-1, with 11 bases identical to TRBD2. Trimming cost V 0 bases and J 1 base; bases outside gene matches: 9. The CDR3 length is 18 residues. The V gene's germline CDR1 is SQVTM and CDR2 ANQGSEA. The CDR3 region is CSVEELFGGLAGTDTQYF. In DNA form, the CDR3 reads TGCAGCGTTGAAGAACTCTTCGGGGGACTAGCGGGCACAGATACGCAGTATTTT.

V usage is TRBV24-1 and J usage is TRBJ2-1, with D possibly being TRBD2 (5 bases). This CDR3 has 12 amino acids. Germline CDR1 and CDR2: KGHDR and SFDVKD. Deletions cut 4 bases from V and 8 bases from J, with 8 bases between. CDR3 in amino acids: CATSDRGHEQFF. The CDR3 coding sequence is TGTGCCACCAGTGACCGAGGGCATGAGCAGTTCTTC.

The rearrangement links TRBV5-5 to TRBJ2-1; TRBD2 agrees at 7 bases. This CDR3 comprises 16 residues. Trimming removed 2 bases from V and 0 bases from J; junction bases left unmatched: 5. Germline CDR1 and CDR2: SGHKS and YYEKEE (reference sequence). In nucleotides, the CDR3 is TGTGCCAGCAGCTTCGGTGGCGGGAGCTCCTACAATGAGCAGTTCTTC. Its protein product is CASSFGGGSSYNEQFF.

The chain couples TRBV4-1 to TRBJ2-3; D is unclear. The CDR3 runs to 13 residues. Trimming took off 4 bases at V and 2 bases at J, with 7 bases between the two ends. Germline V gene data show CDR1 as MGHRA and CDR2 as YSYEKL. CDR3 residues: CASSLLFTDTQYF. The CDR3 DNA reads as TGCGCCAGCAGCCTCCTGTTCACAGATACGCAGTATTTT.

The chain combines TRBV7-9 with TRBJ2-5, with D perhaps matching TRBD1 (6 bases). Germline CDR1 is SEHNR and CDR2 is FQNEAQ (reference sequence). CDR3 length: 13 residues. The germline V and J ends were trimmed by 6 bases and 6 bases, with 14 bases remaining between them. In DNA form, the CDR3 reads TGTGCCAGCAGGGGGCAGGGGTGGCAGACCCAGTACTTC. This translates into CASRGQGWQTQYF. The full variable domain, its missing parts supplied by reference TRBV7-9 and TRBJ2-5, is DTGVSQNPRHKITKRGQNVTFRCDPISEHNRLYWYRQTLGQGPEFLTYFQNEAQLEKSRLLSDRFSAERPKGSFSTLEIQRTEQGDSAMYLCASRGQGWQTQYFGPGTRLLVL.

The genes are TRBV28 and TRBJ2-5; 7 nucleotides line up with TRBD2. V shed 3 bases, J shed 2 bases, and the junction held 3 bases outside the gene matches. The V gene's germline CDR1 is MDHEN and CDR2 SYDVKM. This CDR3 has 14 amino acids. The CDR3 region is CASSLAAGQETQYF. The CDR3 region has the DNA TGTGCCAGCAGTTTGGCAGCGGGACAAGAGACCCAGTACTTC.

V usage is TRBV2 and J usage is TRBJ1-1; 7 nucleotides match TRBD1. The germline V gene encodes CDR1 SNHLY and CDR2 FYNNEI. CDR3 length: 15 amino acids. V was pared by 2 bases and J by 7 bases, with 10 bases of the junction left unmatched. CDR3 nucleotides: TGTGCCAGCAGTGAATTGGGACAGCTAGGGGTTGAAGCTTTCTTT. This sequence encodes CASSELGQLGVEAFF.

The chain combines TRBV7-9 with TRBJ2-1, with D maybe TRBD1 (5 bases). Between the trimmed V and J ends, which lost 2 bases and 8 bases, there was a span of 10 bases. This CDR3 contains 13 residues. CDR1 and CDR2 (germline): SEHNR, FQNEAQ (reference sequence). CDR3 amino acids: CASSLPQGHEQFF. The CDR3 region has the DNA TGTGCCAGCAGCTTACCCCAGGGCCATGAGCAGTTCTTC. Drawing the rest from reference TRBV7-9 and TRBJ2-1, the complete variable domain is DTGVSQNPRHKITKRGQNVTFRCDPISEHNRLYWYRQTLGQGPEFLTYFQNEAQLEKSRLLSDRFSAERPKGSFSTLEIQRTEQGDSAMYLCASSLPQGHEQFFGPGTRLTVL.

The chain employs TRBV4-1 and TRBJ2-1; 7 positions agree with TRBD2. Germline-derived CDR1 and CDR2 are MGHRA and YSYEKL. There are 13 residues in the CDR3. V dropped 5 bases and J dropped 9; count of bases not matched to a gene: 7. This chain's CDR3 is CASSVAGQREQFF. CDR3 nucleotides: TGCGCCAGCAGCGTAGCGGGTCAGCGTGAGCAGTTCTTC.

Regarding this clone: Other DNA sequences in the same sample also yield this CDR3. J is TRBJ2-6 and V is TRBV5-1; a possible D gene is TRBD1 (5 bases). Germline V gene data show CDR1 as SGHRS and CDR2 as YFSETQ. Trimming shortened V by 2 bases and J by 2 bases, and 8 bases separated the two germline ends. The CDR3 has 15 amino acids. CDR3 in amino acids: CASSFTGAGANVLTF. The CDR3 nucleotides are TGCGCCAGCAGCTTTACAGGTGCTGGGGCCAACGTCCTGACTTTC.

The chain joins TRBV19 to TRBJ2-7; no clear D gene. The CDR3 has 13 residues. V was cut by 1 base and J by 7 bases, with 11 bases left in between. Germline V gene data show CDR1 as LNHDA and CDR2 as SQIVND (reference sequence). The CDR3 reads CASSIARRTEQYF. The CDR3 region has the DNA TGTGCCAGTAGTATAGCGCGGCGCACAGAGCAGTACTTC.

Here the CDR3 DNA reads TGTGCCAGCAGCCAAGATCTGGCGGGGGTCTACCCACAAGAGACCCAGTACTTC. Residues: CASSQDLAGVYPQETQYF. The chain carries TRBV3-1 (or the pseudogene TRBV3-2) and TRBJ2-5, with 7 bases aligning to TRBD2. This CDR3 region has 18 residues. V was clipped by 0 bases and J by 2 bases; unmatched bases: 12. The V gene's germline CDR1 is LGHDT and CDR2 YNNKEL (reference sequence).

The chain combines TRBV6-5 with TRBJ1-1; D might be TRBD1 (6 bases). CDR3 size: 12 residues. Trimming took off 5 bases at V and 11 bases at J, with 15 bases between the two ends. CDR1 MNHEY and CDR2 SVGAGI come from the germline V gene. CDR3 sequence (DNA): TGTGCCAGCAGTCGGGACAAGTTGAGGGCTTTCTTT. Its protein product is CASSRDKLRAFF.

V usage is TRBV28 and J usage is TRBJ2-1, with 7 bases that match TRBD2. The V segment lost 10 bases and the J segment 4 bases; nucleotides outside the gene matches: 13. This CDR3 spans 15 amino acids. Germline CDR1 is MDHEN and CDR2 is SYDVKM. This chain's CDR3 is CAIVRASGYYNEQFF. The CDR3 region has the DNA TGTGCCATCGTGAGGGCTAGCGGATATTACAATGAGCAGTTCTTC.